The sequence of this TCR beta chain was determined in a study of blood T cell repertoires in COVID-19. Study as a whole: T cells, B-cell-depleted T cells, or PBMCs provided the cDNA or gDNA that served as material.

The CDR3 extends over 17 amino acids. Germline-derived CDR1 and CDR2 are LGHNT and FRNRAP. After removal of 0 bases from V and 2 bases from J, the junction contained 5 bases not matched to a gene. The data were produced by immunoSEQ multiplex PCR, yet TCRdb's version contains in-frame clones alone and is incomplete. Of 200,000 to 250,000 clones in the sample, roughly 86% were seen once. This chain uses TRBV12-5 with TRBJ2-2; 8 bases agree with TRBD2. The source of this sequence is a man aged 55-75 years with acute or convalescent COVID-19. Sequencing was done on a sample of peripheral blood. The CDR3 region has the DNA TGTGCTAGTGGTTTGGTAGTGGCGGGGGGAAACACCGGGGAGCTGTTTTTT. Its protein product is CASGLVVAGGNTGELFF.